These 5 T cell receptor beta chains were all obtained from the same sample, sequenced in a study of blood T cell repertoires in COVID-19. Sequencing used immunoSEQ multiplex PCR; TCRdb keeps in-frame clones, though not all of them. The sample has around 210,000 clones, roughly 88% seen once. The sample was peripheral blood. The receptors derive from a man aged 18 to 29 with active or convalescent COVID-19.

This chain uses TRBV7-2 with TRBJ1-6, with TRBD1 identical over 7 bases. This CDR3 region has 14 residues. Germline values: CDR1 SGHTA, CDR2 FQGNSA. V shed 5 bases and J 6 bases; nucleotides not matched to a gene: 4. The DNA for the CDR3 is TGTGCCAGCAGCGCTTCAGGGGGTAATTCACCCCTCCACTTT. Its translation: CASSASGGNSPLHF.

The J gene is TRBJ2-7, the V gene TRBV4-3; D is perhaps TRBD2 (6 bases). The CDR3 has 15 amino acids. V was trimmed by 3 bases and J by 5 bases, leaving 17 bases between them. The germline V gene encodes CDR1 LGHNA and CDR2 YSLEER. As DNA, the CDR3 is TGCGCCAGCAGCCATCTTGGGGACCCGGGGGACGAGCAGTACTTC. Encoded protein: CASSHLGDPGDEQYF.

V is TRBV20-1 and J is TRBJ1-2; TRBD1 is a possible D gene (6 bases). CDR3 length equals 12 residues. V dropped 3 bases and J dropped 2 bases, with 7 bases sitting between them. Germline CDR1 and CDR2: DFQATT and SNEGSKA (reference sequence). The chain's CDR3 is CSASQGNYGYTF. The CDR3 DNA reads as TGCAGTGCTAGTCAGGGGAACTATGGCTACACCTTC.

The chain has TRBV28 and TRBJ2-1, with a possible D match to TRBD1 (6 bases). CDR1 and CDR2 from the germline V gene are MDHEN and SYDVKM. Deletions cut 5 bases from V and 5 bases from J, with 25 bases between. The CDR3 is 18 residues long. The CDR3 DNA sequence: TGTGCCAGCAGTCCCCCCGGACAGTGGGCCCCCAGGAACAATGAGCAGTTCTTC. It codes for CASSPPGQWAPRNNEQFF.

This chain links TRBV28 with TRBJ1-2, with unresolved D. Germline V CDR1 and CDR2: MDHEN, SYDVKM. The CDR3 is made up of 13 amino acids. V shed 7 bases and J shed 4 bases, with 13 bases lying between them. The CDR3 sequence: CASTRPGAYGYTF. The CDR3, as DNA: TGTGCCAGCACCCGCCCCGGAGCCTATGGCTACACCTTC.